This T cell receptor beta chain was documented in a study of vaccination effects on CD4 cells after COVID-19. Cultured cells yielded isolated CD4+ T cells after about ten days. V dropped 4 bases and J dropped 0 bases, with 14 bases sitting between them. The germline gives CDR1 SGHRS, CDR2 YFSETQ. CDR3 length: 17 residues. To note about this clone: Its antigen remains unidentified.

Using immunoSEQ multiplex PCR, the repertoire was profiled, and TCRdb retains in-frame clones only, with some absent. The sample lists 45,000 to 50,000 clones; 65% to 80% were seen once. The receptor was derived from a human donor who received a COVID-19 vaccine. Sequences were derived from CD4+ T cells from PBMCs cultured without peptide, sampled before COVID-19 vaccination. The V and J genes are TRBV5-1 and TRBJ2-6; no clear D gene. The CDR3 reads CASSPTSTTSGANVLTF. DNA for the CDR3: TGCGCCAGCAGCCCTACCTCGACCACCTCTGGGGCCAACGTCCTGACTTTC.